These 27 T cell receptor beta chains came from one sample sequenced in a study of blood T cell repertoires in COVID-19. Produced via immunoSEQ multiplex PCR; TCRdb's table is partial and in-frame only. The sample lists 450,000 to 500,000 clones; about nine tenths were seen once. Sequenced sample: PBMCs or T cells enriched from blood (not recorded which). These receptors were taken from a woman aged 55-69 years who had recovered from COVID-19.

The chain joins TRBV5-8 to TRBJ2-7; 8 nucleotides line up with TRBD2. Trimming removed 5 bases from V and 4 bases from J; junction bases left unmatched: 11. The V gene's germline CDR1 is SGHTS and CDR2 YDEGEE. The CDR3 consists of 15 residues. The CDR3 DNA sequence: TGTGCCAGCAGACTACGTACTAGCGGAGCTTACGAGCAGTACTTC. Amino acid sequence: CASRLRTSGAYEQYF.

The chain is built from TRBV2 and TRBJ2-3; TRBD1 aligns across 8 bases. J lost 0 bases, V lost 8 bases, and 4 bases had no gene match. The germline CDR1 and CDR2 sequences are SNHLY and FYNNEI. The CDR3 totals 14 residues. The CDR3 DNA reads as TGTGCCAGCGGACAGGGCCTTAGCACAGATACGCAGTATTTT. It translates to CASGQGLSTDTQYF.

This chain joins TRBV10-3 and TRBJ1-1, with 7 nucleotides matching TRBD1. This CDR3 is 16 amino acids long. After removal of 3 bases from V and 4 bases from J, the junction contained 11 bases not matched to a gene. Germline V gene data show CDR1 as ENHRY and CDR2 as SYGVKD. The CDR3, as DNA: TGTGCCATCAGTGAACAGGGGACGCTTCAGTCCACTGAAGCTTTCTTT. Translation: CAISEQGTLQSTEAFF.

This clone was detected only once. CDR3 sequence: CASSLSRQPNTEAFF. Here the CDR3 DNA reads TGTGCCAGCAGTTTATCAAGACAGCCGAACACTGAAGCTTTCTTT. V usage is TRBV27 and J usage is TRBJ1-1; the D gene is possibly TRBD1 (5 bases). The V and J ends lost 0 bases and 1 base respectively, with 9 bases between them. The CDR3 has 15 residues. From germline, CDR1 is MNHEY and CDR2 SMNVEV (reference sequence).

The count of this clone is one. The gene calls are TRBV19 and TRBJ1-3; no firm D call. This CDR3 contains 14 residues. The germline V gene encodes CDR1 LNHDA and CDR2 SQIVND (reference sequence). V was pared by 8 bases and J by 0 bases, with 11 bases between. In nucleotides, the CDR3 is TGTGCCAGTTCGGTGGGAGGCTCTGGAAACACCATATATTTT. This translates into CASSVGGSGNTIYF.

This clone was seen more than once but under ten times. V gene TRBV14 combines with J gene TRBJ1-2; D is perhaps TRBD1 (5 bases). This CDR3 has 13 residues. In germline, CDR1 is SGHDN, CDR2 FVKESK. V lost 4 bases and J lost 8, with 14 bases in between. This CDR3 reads CASSRGGSGGYTF. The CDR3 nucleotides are TGTGCCAGCAGCCGCGGGGGTTCGGGGGGCTACACCTTC.

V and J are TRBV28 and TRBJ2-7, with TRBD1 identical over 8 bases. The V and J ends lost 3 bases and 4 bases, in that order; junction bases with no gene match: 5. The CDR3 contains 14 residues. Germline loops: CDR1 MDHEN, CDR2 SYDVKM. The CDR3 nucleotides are TGTGCCAGCAGTTTCGGGACAGGTTTTTACGAGCAGTACGTC. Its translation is CASSFGTGFYEQYV.

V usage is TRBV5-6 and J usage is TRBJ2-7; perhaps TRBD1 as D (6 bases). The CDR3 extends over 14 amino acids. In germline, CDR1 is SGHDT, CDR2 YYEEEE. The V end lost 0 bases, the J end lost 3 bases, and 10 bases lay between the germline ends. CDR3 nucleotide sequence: TGTGCCAGCAGCTTGGCACAGGGAAGCTACGAGCAGTACTTC. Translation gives CASSLAQGSYEQYF. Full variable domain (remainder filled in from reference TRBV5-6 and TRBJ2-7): DAGVTQSPTHLIKTRGQQVTLRCSPKSGHDTVSWYQQALGQGPQFIFQYYEEEERQRGNFPDRFSGHQFPNYSSELNVNALLLGDSALYLCASSLAQGSYEQYFGPGTRLTVT.

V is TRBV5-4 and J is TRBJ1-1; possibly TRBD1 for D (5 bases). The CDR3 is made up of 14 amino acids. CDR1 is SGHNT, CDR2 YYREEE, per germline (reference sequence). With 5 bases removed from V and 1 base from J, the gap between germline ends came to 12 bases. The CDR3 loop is CASRWGTENTEAFF. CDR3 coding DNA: TGTGCCAGCAGGTGGGGGACTGAGAACACTGAAGCTTTCTTT.

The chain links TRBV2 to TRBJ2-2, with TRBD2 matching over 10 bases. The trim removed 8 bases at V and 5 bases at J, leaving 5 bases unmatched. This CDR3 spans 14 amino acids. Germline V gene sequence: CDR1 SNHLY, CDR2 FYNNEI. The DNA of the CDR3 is TGTGCCAGCCAGCGGGGGGGTGTTACCGGGGAGCTGTTTTTT. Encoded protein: CASQRGGVTGELFF.

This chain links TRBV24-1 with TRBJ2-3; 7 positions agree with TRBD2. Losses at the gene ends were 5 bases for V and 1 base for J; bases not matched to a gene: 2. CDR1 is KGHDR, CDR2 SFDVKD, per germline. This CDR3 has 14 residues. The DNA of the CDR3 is TGTGCCACCAGTGGACGGGGGGGCACAGATACGCAGTATTTT. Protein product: CATSGRGGTDTQYF.

CDR3 residues: CASGGQGSTGELFF. In DNA, the CDR3 is TGTGCCAGTGGGGGACAGGGAAGCACCGGGGAGCTGTTTTTT. The rearrangement uses TRBV6-5 and TRBJ2-2; TRBD1 aligns across 9 bases. The CDR3 is 14 residues long. Germline CDR1 is MNHEY and CDR2 is SVGAGI. The J segment lost 4 bases and the V segment lost 9 bases, leaving 6 bases of the junction unmatched.

CDR3 coding DNA: TGTGCCAGCAGTGGTACGGCAGGTTACAATCAGCCCCAGCATTTT. Protein product: CASSGTAGYNQPQHF. The rearrangement uses TRBV2 and TRBJ1-5, with unresolved D. Per germline, CDR1 SNHLY and CDR2 FYNNEI. This CDR3 is 15 amino acids long. With 4 bases removed from V and 3 bases from J, the gap between germline ends came to 13 bases.

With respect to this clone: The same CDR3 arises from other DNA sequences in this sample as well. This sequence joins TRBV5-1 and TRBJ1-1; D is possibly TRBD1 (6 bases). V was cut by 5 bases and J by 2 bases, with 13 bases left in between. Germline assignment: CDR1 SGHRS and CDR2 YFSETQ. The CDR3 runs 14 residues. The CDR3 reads CASSPSTGNTEAFF. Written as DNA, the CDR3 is TGCGCCAGCAGTCCGTCGACAGGCAACACTGAAGCTTTCTTT.

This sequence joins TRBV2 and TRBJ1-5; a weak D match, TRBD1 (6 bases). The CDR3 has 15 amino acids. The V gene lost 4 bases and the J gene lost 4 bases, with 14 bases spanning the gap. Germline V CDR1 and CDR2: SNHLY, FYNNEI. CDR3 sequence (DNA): TGTGCCAGCAGTGGGGGGACACAGGCTAATCAGCCCCAGCATTTT. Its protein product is CASSGGTQANQPQHF.

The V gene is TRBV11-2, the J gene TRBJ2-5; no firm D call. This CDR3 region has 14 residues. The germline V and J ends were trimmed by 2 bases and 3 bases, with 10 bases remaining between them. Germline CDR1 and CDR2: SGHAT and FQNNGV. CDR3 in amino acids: CASSLTSLEETQYF. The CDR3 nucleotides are TGTGCCAGCAGCTTAACGTCACTCGAAGAGACCCAGTACTTC.

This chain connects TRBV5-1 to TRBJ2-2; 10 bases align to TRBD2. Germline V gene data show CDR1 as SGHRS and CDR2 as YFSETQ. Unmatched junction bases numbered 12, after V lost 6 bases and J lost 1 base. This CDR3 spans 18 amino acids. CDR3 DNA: TGCGCCAGCACAATCCCGGGACTAGCGAACCTGAACACCGGGGAGCTGTTTTTT. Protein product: CASTIPGLANLNTGELFF. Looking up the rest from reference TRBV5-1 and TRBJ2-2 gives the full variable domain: KAGVTQTPRYLIKTRGQQVTLSCSPISGHRSVSWYQQTPGQGLQFLFEYFSETQRNKGNFPGRFSGRQFSNSRSEMNVSTLELGDSALYLCASTIPGLANLNTGELFFGEGSRLTVL.

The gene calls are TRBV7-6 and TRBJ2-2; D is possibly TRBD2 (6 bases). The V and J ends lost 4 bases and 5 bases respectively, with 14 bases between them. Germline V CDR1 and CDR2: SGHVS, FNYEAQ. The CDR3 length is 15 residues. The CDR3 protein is CASSWATGVTGELFF. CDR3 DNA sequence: TGTGCCAGCAGCTGGGCTACGGGGGTGACCGGGGAGCTGTTTTTT.

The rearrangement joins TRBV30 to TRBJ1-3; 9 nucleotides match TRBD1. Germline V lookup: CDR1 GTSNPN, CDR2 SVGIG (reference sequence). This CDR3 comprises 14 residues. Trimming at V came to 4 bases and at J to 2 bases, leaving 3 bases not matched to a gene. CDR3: CAWTRQGAGNTIYF. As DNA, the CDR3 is TGTGCCTGGACCCGACAGGGGGCTGGAAACACCATATATTTT.

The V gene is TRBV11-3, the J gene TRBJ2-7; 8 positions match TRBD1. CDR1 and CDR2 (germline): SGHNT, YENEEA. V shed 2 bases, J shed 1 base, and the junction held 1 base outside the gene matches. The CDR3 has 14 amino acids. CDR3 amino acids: CASSLQGASYEQYF. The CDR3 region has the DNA TGTGCCAGCAGCTTACAGGGGGCTTCCTACGAGCAGTACTTC.

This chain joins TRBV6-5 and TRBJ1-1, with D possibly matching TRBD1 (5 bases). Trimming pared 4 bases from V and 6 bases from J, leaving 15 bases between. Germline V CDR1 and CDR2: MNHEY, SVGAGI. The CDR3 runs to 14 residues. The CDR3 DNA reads TGTGCCAGCAGTTTGACAGATCAAGTCGCTGAAGCTTTCTTT. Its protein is CASSLTDQVAEAFF.

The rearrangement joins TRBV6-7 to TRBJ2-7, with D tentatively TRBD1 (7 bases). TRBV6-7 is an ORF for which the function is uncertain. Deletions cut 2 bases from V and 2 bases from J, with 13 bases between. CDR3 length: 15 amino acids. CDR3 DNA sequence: TGTGCCAGCAGTTACCCGACAGGGAGGCCCTACGAGCAGTACTTC. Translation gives CASSYPTGRPYEQYF.

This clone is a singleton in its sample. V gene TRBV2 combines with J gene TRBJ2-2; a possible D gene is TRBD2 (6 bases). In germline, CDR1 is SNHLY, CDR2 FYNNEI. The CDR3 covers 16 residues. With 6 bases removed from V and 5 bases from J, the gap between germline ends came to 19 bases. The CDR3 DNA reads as TGTGCCAGCAGAAATGGGGGGTCCACTGGGACCGGGGAGCTGTTTTTT. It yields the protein CASRNGGSTGTGELFF.

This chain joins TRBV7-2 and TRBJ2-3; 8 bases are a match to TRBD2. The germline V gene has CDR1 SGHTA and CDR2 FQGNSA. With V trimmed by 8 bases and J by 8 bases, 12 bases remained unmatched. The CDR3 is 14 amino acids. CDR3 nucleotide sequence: TGTGCCAGCCAATCATCGGGGGGGGTGGTTACGCAGTATTTT. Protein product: CASQSSGGVVTQYF.

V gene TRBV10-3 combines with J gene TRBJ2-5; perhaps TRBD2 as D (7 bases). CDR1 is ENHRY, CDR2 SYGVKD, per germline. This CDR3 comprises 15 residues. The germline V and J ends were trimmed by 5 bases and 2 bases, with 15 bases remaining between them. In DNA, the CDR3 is TGTGCCATCAGTAACTTAAGGGGGGGGCAAGAGACCCAGTACTTC. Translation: CAISNLRGGQETQYF.

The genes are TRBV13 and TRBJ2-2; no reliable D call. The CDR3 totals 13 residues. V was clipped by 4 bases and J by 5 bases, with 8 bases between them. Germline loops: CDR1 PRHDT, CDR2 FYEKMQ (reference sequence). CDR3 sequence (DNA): TGTGCCAGCAGCTATCAGATAACCGGGGAGCTGTTTTTT. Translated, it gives CASSYQITGELFF.

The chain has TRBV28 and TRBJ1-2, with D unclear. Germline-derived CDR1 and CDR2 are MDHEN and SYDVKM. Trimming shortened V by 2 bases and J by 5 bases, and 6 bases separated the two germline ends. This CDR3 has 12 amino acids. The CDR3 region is CASSLAAYGYTF. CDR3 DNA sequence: TGTGCCAGCAGTTTAGCGGCATATGGCTACACCTTC.